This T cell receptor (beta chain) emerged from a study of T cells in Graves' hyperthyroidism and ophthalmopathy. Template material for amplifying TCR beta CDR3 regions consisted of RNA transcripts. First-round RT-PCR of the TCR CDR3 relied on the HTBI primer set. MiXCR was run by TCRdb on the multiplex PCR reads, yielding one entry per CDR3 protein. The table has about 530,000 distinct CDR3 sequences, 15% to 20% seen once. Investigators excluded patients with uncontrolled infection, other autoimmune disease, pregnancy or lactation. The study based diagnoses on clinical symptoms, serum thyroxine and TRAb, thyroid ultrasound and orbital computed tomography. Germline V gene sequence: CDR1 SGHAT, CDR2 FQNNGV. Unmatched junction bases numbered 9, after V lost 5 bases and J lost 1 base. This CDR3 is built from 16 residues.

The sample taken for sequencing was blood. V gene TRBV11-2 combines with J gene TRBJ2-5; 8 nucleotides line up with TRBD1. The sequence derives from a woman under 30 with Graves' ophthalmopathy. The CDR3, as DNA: TGTGCCAGCAGCCCGGACAGGGTCGCGGTCCAAGAGACCCAGTACTTC. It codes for CASSPDRVAVQETQYF.